These 14 T cell receptor beta chains came from one sample sequenced in a study of monozygotic twins with cystic fibrosis. Clones were read by immunoSEQ multiplex PCR, and TCRdb kept only the in-frame ones, dropping some. The sample carries about 14,000 clones, 85% to 95% recorded once. The sample taken for sequencing was blood. These receptor sequences come from a girl aged 2 to 10 with cystic fibrosis.

V and J are TRBV7-2 and TRBJ2-1; D uncertain. Trimming stripped 5 bases from V and 9 bases from J, with 11 bases between. Germline values: CDR1 SGHTA, CDR2 FQGNSA. The CDR3 is made up of 12 amino acids. CDR3 bases: TGTGCCAGCAGCCAAGCCTCGGGTGAGCAGTTCTTC. It codes for CASSQASGEQFF.

V and J are TRBV2 and TRBJ1-3; D is perhaps TRBD1 (5 bases). Trimming stripped 6 bases from V and 0 bases from J, with 12 bases between. Germline values: CDR1 SNHLY, CDR2 FYNNEI. This CDR3 is built from 15 residues. The DNA for the CDR3 is TGTGCCAGCAGCAGACAGACCAACTCTGGAAACACCATATATTTT. Translating gives CASSRQTNSGNTIYF.

The V gene is TRBV30, the J gene TRBJ2-7; no clear D. CDR3 length: 10 residues. CDR1 is GTSNPN and CDR2 is SVGIG in the germline V gene (reference sequence). The V end was cut by 3 bases, the J end by 5 bases, with 5 bases between. In DNA form, the CDR3 reads TGTGCCTGGAGCCGGCACGAGCAGTACTTC. This encodes CAWSRHEQYF.

V is TRBV14 and J is TRBJ2-6; possibly TRBD1 or TRBD2 for D (5 bases each). V was pared by 4 bases and J by 0 bases, with 13 bases between. The CDR3 extends over 17 amino acids. The germline gives CDR1 SGHDN, CDR2 FVKESK. The CDR3 is CASSREGTHSGANVLTF. CDR3 nucleotides: TGTGCCAGCAGCCGAGAAGGGACGCACTCTGGGGCCAACGTCCTGACTTTC.

The rearrangement joins TRBV4-1 to TRBJ2-1; 11 bases align to TRBD2. Germline V gene sequence: CDR1 MGHRA, CDR2 YSYEKL. V shed 3 bases and J 9 bases; nucleotides not matched to a gene: 7. The CDR3 has 15 residues. The CDR3 loop reads CASSQRLAGGPEQFF. The CDR3 DNA reads TGCGCCAGCAGCCAGAGGTTAGCGGGAGGGCCTGAGCAGTTCTTC.

This chain connects TRBV7-6 to TRBJ2-7; 10 bases map to TRBD1. CDR1 SGHVS and CDR2 FNYEAQ come from the germline V gene. The ends lost 5 bases at V and 5 bases at J; junction bases unmatched: 6. The CDR3 is 14 amino acids. The CDR3 loop is CASSPGTGVNEQYF. CDR3 nucleotides: TGTGCCAGCAGCCCCGGGACAGGGGTGAACGAGCAGTACTTC.

This clone was counted once. The chain combines TRBV19 with TRBJ1-1; D gene ambiguous. There are 13 residues in the CDR3. Per germline, CDR1 LNHDA and CDR2 SQIVND (reference sequence). Trimming cost V 6 bases and J 1 base, with 9 bases left between them. CDR3 loop: CASSYDGNTEAFF. The CDR3 DNA sequence: TGTGCCAGTAGCTACGACGGGAACACTGAAGCTTTCTTT.

The genes are TRBV6-5 and TRBJ2-2; D may match TRBD1 or TRBD2 (5 bases each). The V and J ends lost 0 bases and 6 bases respectively, with 14 bases between them. This CDR3 spans 16 amino acids. Germline V CDR1 and CDR2: MNHEY, SVGAGI. The DNA of the CDR3 is TGTGCCAGCAGTTACTCATGGGACCTGGTGGCCGGGGAGCTGTTTTTT. Protein sequence: CASSYSWDLVAGELFF.

The chain links TRBV5-1 to TRBJ2-5; TRBD1 matches at 8 bases. V was clipped by 9 bases and J by 5 bases; unmatched bases: 12. Per germline, CDR1 SGHRS and CDR2 YFSETQ. This CDR3 is 14 amino acids long. The CDR3 sequence is CATGTGTGGETQYF. Here the CDR3 DNA reads TGCGCCACCGGAACCGGGACAGGCGGGGAGACCCAGTACTTC.

This chain uses TRBV9 with TRBJ1-1, with 7 nucleotides matching TRBD1. The CDR3 contains 14 residues. CDR1 and CDR2 from the germline V gene are SGDLS and YYNGEE. V gave up 4 bases and J gave up 0 bases; unmatched junction bases: 3. The CDR3 reads CASSPGQLNTEAFF. The CDR3 DNA is TGTGCCAGCAGCCCGGGACAGCTGAACACTGAAGCTTTCTTT.

V and J are TRBV11-2 and TRBJ2-7; TRBD1 might be the D (6 bases). Germline CDR1 and CDR2: SGHAT and FQNNGV. The V gene lost 5 bases and the J gene lost 9 bases, with 17 bases spanning the gap. The CDR3 is made up of 13 amino acids. CDR3 amino acids: CASSLGASNVQYF. The CDR3 DNA follows: TGTGCCAGCAGCCTGGGGGCTTCAAACGTGCAGTACTTC.

This clone was counted between two and nine times. The chain joins TRBV7-2 to TRBJ2-3, with 11 bases identical to TRBD2. CDR1 is SGHTA, CDR2 FQGNSA, per germline. V gave up 1 base and J gave up 7 bases; unmatched junction bases: 4. This CDR3 is built from 15 residues. CDR3 residues: CASSLESSGRNTQYF. In DNA, the CDR3 is TGTGCCAGCAGCTTAGAGTCTAGCGGGAGGAATACGCAGTATTTT. The whole variable domain, filled in from reference TRBV7-2 and TRBJ2-3, reads GAGVSQSPSNKVTEKGKDVELRCDPISGHTALYWYRQSLGQGLEFLIYFQGNSAPDKSGLPSDRFSAERTGGSVSTLTIQRTQQEDSAVYLCASSLESSGRNTQYFGPGTRLTVL.

The J gene is TRBJ2-5, the V gene TRBV6-5; D remains ambiguous. The V gene's germline CDR1 is MNHEY and CDR2 SVGAGI. Trimming cost V 3 bases and J 5 bases, with 4 bases left between them. CDR3 length: 11 residues. The DNA of the CDR3 is TGTGCCAGCAGTTATCGGGAGACCCAGTACTTC. Translated: CASSYRETQYF.

The rearrangement links TRBV11-2 to TRBJ2-7; 7 positions agree with TRBD1. The V gene end was trimmed by 0 bases and the J gene end by 3 bases; junction bases not matched to a gene: 5. Germline V lookup: CDR1 SGHAT, CDR2 FQNNGV. The CDR3 is made up of 15 amino acids. The CDR3 here is CASSLDKGAYYEQYF. The CDR3 DNA reads as TGTGCCAGCAGCTTAGATAAGGGGGCCTACTACGAGCAGTACTTC.